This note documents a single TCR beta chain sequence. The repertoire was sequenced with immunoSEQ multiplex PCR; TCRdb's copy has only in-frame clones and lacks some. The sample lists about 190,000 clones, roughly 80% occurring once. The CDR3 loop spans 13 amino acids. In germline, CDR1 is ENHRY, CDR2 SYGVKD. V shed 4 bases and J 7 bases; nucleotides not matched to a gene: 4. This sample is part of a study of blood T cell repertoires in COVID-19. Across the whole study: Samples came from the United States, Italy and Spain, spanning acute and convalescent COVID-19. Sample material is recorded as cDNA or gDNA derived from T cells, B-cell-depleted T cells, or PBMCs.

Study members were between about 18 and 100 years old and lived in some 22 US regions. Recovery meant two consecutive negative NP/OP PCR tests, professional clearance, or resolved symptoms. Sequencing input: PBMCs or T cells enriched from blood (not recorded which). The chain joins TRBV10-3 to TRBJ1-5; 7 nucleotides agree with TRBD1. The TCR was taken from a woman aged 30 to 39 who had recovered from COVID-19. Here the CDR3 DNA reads TGTGCCATCAGTGCGGACAGGTTCCAGCCCCAGCATTTT. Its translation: CAISADRFQPQHF.